The 9 T cell receptor beta chains listed next were all sequenced from one sample in a study of tumor and adjacent non-tumor tissue in lung cancer. This sample's RNA came from whole unsorted tissue. TCRbeta libraries were built with three rounds of nested PCR, modified from ARM-PCR. TCRdb re-derived calls from the multiplex PCR reads in MiXCR, one entry per CDR3 protein. The table includes fewer than 85,000 distinct CDR3 sequences, more than 60% detected once. What was sequenced was lung tumor tissue. Receptor source: a woman in her fifties or sixties with non-small cell lung cancer.

On this clonotype: One base away lies a much larger clone, so this may be a sequencing read error. This rearrangement joins TRBV28 to TRBJ1-5; the D gene is possibly TRBD1 (5 bases). This CDR3 has 15 residues. Germline V gene sequence: CDR1 MDHEN, CDR2 SYDVKM. In nucleotides, the CDR3 is TGTGCCAGCAATTTACGACAGTTAAGCAATCAGCCCCAGCATTTT. This sequence encodes CASNLRQLSNQPQHF.

This chain connects TRBV6-1 to TRBJ2-3, with a tentative D call TRBD1 (6 bases). The CDR3 runs 13 residues. CDR1 and CDR2 from the germline V gene are MNHNS and SASEGT. The V gene lost 10 bases and the J gene lost 8 bases, with 19 bases spanning the gap. The CDR3 DNA reads TGTGCCAACGGCGACAGGAAGCAAACTACGCAGTATTTT. Protein product: CANGDRKQTTQYF.

Concerning this clonotype: At one end, the junction sequence differs from germline, possibly due to a read error. The chain carries TRBV29-1 and TRBJ2-1; D not certain. Germline CDR1 is SQVTM and CDR2 is ANQGSEA. The CDR3 sequence is 12 residues long. In DNA form, the CDR3 reads TGCAGCGCTGAAGAAAAAGGGTGGGAGCAGTTCTTC. Its protein product is CSAEEKGWEQFF.

Turning to this clonotype: As the CDR3 is not closed by the conserved phenylalanine or tryptophan, this likely results from a read error. V and J are TRBV6-1 and TRBJ1-5, with D perhaps TRBD1 (5 bases). V gave up 6 bases and J gave up 7 bases, with 22 bases separating them. The CDR3 is 16 amino acids. Germline loops: CDR1 MNHNS, CDR2 SASEGT. The CDR3, as DNA: TGTGCCAGCAGCCTCCCGAGGGGCCTTGAGAAACAGCCCCAGCATTAT. Its translation is CASSLPRGLEKQPQHY.

On this clonotype itself: Since a much larger clone is just one base distant, this may be a read error. The V and J genes are TRBV12-3 or TRBV12-4 and TRBJ1-5, with D possibly called TRBD1 or TRBD2 (7 bases each). Judging by the DNA end, TRBJ2-3 fits better; the J call may be wrong. This CDR3 spans 15 amino acids. CDR3: CASSYRTGGSQPQYF. In DNA, the CDR3 is TGTGCCAGCAGTTATCGGACAGGCGGGAGTCAGCCCCAGTATTTT.

The rearrangement uses TRBV5-4 and TRBJ2-3, with 8 bases that match TRBD2. In germline, CDR1 is SGHNT, CDR2 YYREEE (reference sequence). This CDR3 contains 15 residues. J was trimmed by 2 bases and V by 3 bases; bases with no gene match: 5. CDR3 in DNA: TGTGCCAGCAGCTCTACTAGCGGTAACACAGATACGCAGTATTTT. Residues: CASSSTSGNTDTQYF.

As for this clonotype: A junction boundary mismatches the germline segment, possibly from a read error. The CDR3 DNA sequence: TGTGCCAGCAGCCTATGGTCCCGCGCAGATATGCAGTATTTT. Translation gives CASSLWSRADMQYF. This chain uses TRBV11-2 with TRBJ2-3; D ambiguous. The CDR3 loop spans 14 amino acids. Germline assignment: CDR1 SGHAT and CDR2 FQNNGV.

The gene calls are TRBV7-6 and TRBJ1-6; 7 bases align to TRBD1. Per germline, CDR1 SGHVS and CDR2 FNYEAQ. The junction had 6 bases not matched to a gene; V was cut back by 10 bases and J by 3 bases. This CDR3 has 14 amino acids. CDR3 nucleotide sequence: TGTGCCACCGAGCGGGACAGCTATAATTCACCCCTCCACTTT. This sequence encodes CATERDSYNSPLHF. Complete variable domain (other parts from reference TRBV7-6 and TRBJ1-6): GAGVSQSPRYKVTKRGQDVALRCDPISGHVSLYWYRQALGQGPEFLTYFNYEAQQDKSGLPNDRFSAERPEGSISTLTIQRTEQRDSAMYRCATERDSYNSPLHFGNGTRLTVT.

CDR3 sequence (DNA): TGTGCCAGCTTAGACAAGGGAGATACGCAGTATTTT. Translating gives CASLDKGDTQYF. The chain links TRBV11-2 to TRBJ2-3; D gene ambiguous. The CDR3 runs 12 residues. Germline values: CDR1 SGHAT, CDR2 FQNNGV. The V and J ends lost 8 bases and 5 bases respectively, with 11 bases between them.